These T cell receptor beta chains were read from a single sample in a study of identical twins. TCRdb analysed the 5' RACE reads with MiXCR anew, one entry per CDR3 protein. The table lists 1.5 million to 2 million distinct CDR3 sequences, around 29% of them singletons. Sample: cord blood. These receptors were taken from a newborn girl in good health. Each CDR3 is given with its conserved first and last residue. Size tells how often a clone was seen (once, few, many) or the class of an expanded clone, and some rows leave it out.

TRBJ2-7,.,TRBV20-1,CSARDDSGGSFYERYF
TRBJ1-2,few,TRBV14,CASLPSLLPYGYTF
TRBJ2-1,.,TRBV7-2,CASSLTPSPVNEQFF
TRBJ2-7,.,TRBV6-2/TRBV6-3,CTSTQSYEQYF
TRBJ1-4,few,TRBV20-1,CSASRGLNEKLFF
TRBJ2-3,few,TRBV20-1,CSALLPHTQYF
TRBJ2-1,few,TRBV15,CATSRVGLVVPQFF
TRBJ2-7,many,TRBV9,CASSVGHSSYEQYF
TRBJ2-7,.,TRBV14,CASSQAPHYEQYF
TRBJ1-5,many,TRBV12-3/TRBV12-4,CASSFGTGGQPQHF
TRBJ1-2,many,TRBV6-6,CATHRVPNYGYTF
TRBJ1-1,.,TRBV29-1,CSAKGRLNTEAFF
TRBJ2-7,few,TRBV4-1,CASSQNSYNYEQYF
TRBJ1-2,many,TRBV12-3/TRBV12-4,CASSLTPQYGYTF
TRBJ1-5,.,TRBV4-2,CASSQDLGQGSNQPQHF
TRBJ2-5,many,TRBV12-3/TRBV12-4,CASSPNRAQYF
TRBJ2-5,.,TRBV6-6,CGTSGVNNNEQYF
TRBJ2-5,.,TRBV3-1,CASSQGNSGTQYF
TRBJ2-7,.,TRBV12-5,CASGSRIKRGVHEQYF
TRBJ2-7,.,TRBV20-1,CSARDEDYKASYEQYF
TRBJ1-6,.,TRBV20-1,CSAREQSSCNSPLHF
TRBJ1-2,.,TRBV6-1,CASSEALPANYGYTF
TRBJ1-2,few,TRBV2,CASSEQIRYGYTF
TRBJ1-2,.,TRBV19,CASSIQTPSGYTF
TRBJ2-3,few,TRBV20-1,CSASIYTSTDTQYF
TRBJ2-2,.,TRBV11-3,CASSALDTGELFF
.,.,TRBV7-2,CASSLFIVAGVIQETQFF
TRBJ2-1,.,TRBV11-2,CASSSRLAVSYNGQFF
TRBJ1-2,.,TRBV6-1,CASTQPRFLYGYTF
TRBJ2-5,many,TRBV4-2,CASSQSSTSSGETQYF
TRBJ2-1,.,TRBV24-1,CATSIGRDTYNEQFF
TRBJ2-3,.,TRBV5-1,CASTPFASTDTQYF
TRBJ2-7,.,TRBV5-6,CASSRRPHSGGYERYF
TRBJ1-5,.,TRBV6-1,CASSEDLGLLGNQPQHF
TRBJ2-1,few,TRBV24-1,CATSDFGSGRYNEQFF
TRBJ1-5,.,TRBV25-1,CASSESQGAQPQHF
TRBJ1-2,once,TRBV27,CASSLSQTGVGCTF
TRBJ2-3,many,TRBV5-1,CASSPGGYTDTQYF
TRBJ2-2,.,TRBV10-1,CASGLTGELFF
TRBJ2-5,.,TRBV12-5,CASGLGLANSYNEQYF